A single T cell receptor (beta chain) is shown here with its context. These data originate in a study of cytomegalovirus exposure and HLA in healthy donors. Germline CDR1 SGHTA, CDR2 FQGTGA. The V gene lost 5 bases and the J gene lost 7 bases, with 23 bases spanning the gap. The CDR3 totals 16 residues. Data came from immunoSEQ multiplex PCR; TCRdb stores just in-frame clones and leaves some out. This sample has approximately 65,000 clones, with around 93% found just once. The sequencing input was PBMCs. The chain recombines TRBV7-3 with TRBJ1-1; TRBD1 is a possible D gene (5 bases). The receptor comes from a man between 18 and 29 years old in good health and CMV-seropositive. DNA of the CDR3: TGTGCCAGCAGCCCCCGGGACTCCCAAGGGTTTAGTGAAGCTTTCTTT. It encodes CASSPRDSQGFSEAFF. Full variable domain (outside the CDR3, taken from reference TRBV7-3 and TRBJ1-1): GAGVSQTPSNKVTEKGKYVELRCDPISGHTALYWYRQSLGQGPEFLIYFQGTGAADDSGLPNDRFFAVRPEGSVSTLKIQRTERGDSAVYLCASSPRDSQGFSEAFFGQGTRLTVV.